The sequence of this T cell receptor beta chain was determined in a study of cytomegalovirus exposure and HLA in healthy donors. Regarding the study as a whole: Usually a TCR sequence was rare, but some public TCRs were found in many donors.

PCR employed 60 Vbeta and 13 Jbeta primers. The data were produced by immunoSEQ multiplex PCR, yet TCRdb's version contains in-frame clones alone and is incomplete. The top ten hold about 1.6% of the sample, which has roughly 170,000 clones, roughly 70% seen once. On this clone itself: Its specificity is not known. At one of its ends the junction is not consistent with the germline gene, which may arise from a read error.

CDR3 length: 15 amino acids. Germline V lookup: CDR1 MNHEY, CDR2 SMNVEV (reference sequence). The clonotype comes from a girl between 10 and 17 years old in good health and CMV-seronegative. This sequence joins TRBV27 and TRBJ2-7, with a possible D match to TRBD2 (5 bases). The source material was PBMCs. CDR3 bases: TGTGCCAGCAGGGCGGGCATGACGACAAACTACGGGCAGTACTTC. Translation gives CASRAGMTTNYGQYF.